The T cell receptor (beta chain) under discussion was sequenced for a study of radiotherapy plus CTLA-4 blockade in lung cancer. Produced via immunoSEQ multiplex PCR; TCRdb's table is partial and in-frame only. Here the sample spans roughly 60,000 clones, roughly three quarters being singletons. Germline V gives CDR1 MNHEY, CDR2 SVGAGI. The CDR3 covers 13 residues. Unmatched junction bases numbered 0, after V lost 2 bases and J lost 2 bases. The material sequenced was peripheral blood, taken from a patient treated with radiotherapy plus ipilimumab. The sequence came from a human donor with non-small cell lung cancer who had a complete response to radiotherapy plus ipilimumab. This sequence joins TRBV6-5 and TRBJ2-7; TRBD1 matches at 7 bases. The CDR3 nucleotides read TGTGCCAGCAGTTACGACAGGGCCTACGAGCAGTACTTC. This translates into CASSYDRAYEQYF.